This T cell receptor (beta chain) came from a study of cytomegalovirus exposure and HLA in healthy donors. Whole-study results and caveats: Most TCR sequences were uncommon, yet certain public TCRs appeared in many donors.

This clone was observed once. The antigen is unknown. Sequencing used immunoSEQ multiplex PCR; TCRdb keeps in-frame clones, though not all of them. This repertoire shows roughly 300,000 clones, 70% to 90% found once; its top ten account for over 0.7%. The receptor comes from a woman between 18 and 29 years old in good health and CMV-seronegative. Material: PBMCs.

In DNA form, the CDR3 reads TGTGCCAGCAGCCAACCCGGACTAGCGAAAGGGACCCAGTACTTC. This sequence encodes CASSQPGLAKGTQYF. The chain carries TRBV13 and TRBJ2-5, with TRBD2 identical over 9 bases. The CDR3 spans 15 residues. V gave up 5 bases and J gave up 7 bases; unmatched junction bases: 11. The V gene's germline CDR1 is PRHDT and CDR2 FYEKMQ (reference sequence).